This passage covers 19 T cell receptor beta chains from one sample sequenced in a study of identical twins. Using its own MiXCR run on the 5' RACE reads, TCRdb lists one record per CDR3 protein. Among 250,000 or so distinct CDR3 sequences listed, about 8.3% were seen once. This same sample was also part of a study on yellow fever vaccine responses in identical twins.

The sample comprised CD8+ T cells sorted from blood. These receptors all stem from a woman younger than 30 in good health.

V and J are TRBV20-1 and TRBJ2-7; 11 bases fit TRBD1. CDR1 is DFQATT and CDR2 is SNEGSKA in the germline V gene (reference sequence). The V and J ends lost 6 bases and 0 bases, in that order; junction bases with no gene match: 13. The CDR3 consists of 17 residues. CDR3 residues: CSAPWTGGSLSSYEQYF. The CDR3 DNA reads TGCAGTGCACCATGGACAGGGGGCTCCTTAAGCTCCTACGAGCAGTACTTC.

This clonotype came up many times. This chain uses TRBV3-1 with TRBJ2-7; no reliable D call. Trimming removed 1 base from V and 7 bases from J, with 8 bases in between. Per the germline V gene, CDR1 is LGHDT and CDR2 is YNNKEL (reference sequence). This CDR3 spans 12 amino acids. CDR3 amino acids: CASSQVGAEQYF. The DNA for the CDR3 is TGTGCCAGCAGCCAAGTAGGCGCGGAGCAGTACTTC.

The rearrangement uses TRBV4-2 and TRBJ2-5; TRBD1 agrees at 8 bases. The V and J ends lost 1 base and 5 bases, in that order; junction bases with no gene match: 6. The CDR3 has 15 amino acids. Germline loops: CDR1 LGHNA, CDR2 YNFKEQ. The CDR3 region has the DNA TGTGCCAGCAGCCAAGCCAGGGGGCAGGGGGAGACCCAGTACTTC. This codes for CASSQARGQGETQYF.

A few counts support this clonotype. This chain joins TRBV5-5 and TRBJ2-7; D ambiguous. V dropped 5 bases and J dropped 0 bases, with 18 bases sitting between them. CDR1 is SGHKS and CDR2 is YYEKEE in the germline V gene (reference sequence). The CDR3 sequence is 16 residues long. The CDR3 nucleotides read TGTGCCAGCAGGGAAGAGATGGCCTACTTCTCCTACGAGCAGTACTTC. It yields the protein CASREEMAYFSYEQYF. Full variable domain (remainder filled in from reference TRBV5-5 and TRBJ2-7): DAGVTQSPTHLIKTRGQQVTLRCSPISGHKSVSWYQQVLGQGPQFIFQYYEKEERGRGNFPDRFSARQFPNYSSELNVNALLLGDSALYLCASREEMAYFSYEQYFGPGTRLTVT.

The V and J genes are TRBV19 and TRBJ2-5; perhaps TRBD1 as D (6 bases). The germline CDR1 and CDR2 sequences are LNHDA and SQIVND (reference sequence). Trimming removed 7 bases at V and 5 bases at J, with 17 bases between. The CDR3 contains 14 residues. CDR3 coding DNA: TGTGCCAGTAACCCCGGGACAATGCTGGAGACCCAGTACTTC. Residues: CASNPGTMLETQYF.

This clonotype has only a few counts. The chain employs TRBV5-6 and TRBJ2-5; D ambiguous. This CDR3 has 13 amino acids. Germline CDR1 SGHDT, CDR2 YYEEEE. V dropped 0 bases and J dropped 7 bases, with 10 bases sitting between them. CDR3 loop: CASSLGPLGTQYF. In nucleotides, the CDR3 is TGTGCCAGCAGCTTGGGACCTTTGGGGACCCAGTACTTC.

This clonotype was counted only a few times. The J gene is TRBJ2-1, the V gene TRBV5-1; no firm D call. Trimming left V 0 bases short and J 1 base short, with 11 bases between. Germline V gene data show CDR1 as SGHRS and CDR2 as YFSETQ. This CDR3 comprises 16 residues. The CDR3 region is CASSLGVSPSYNEQFF. CDR3 coding DNA: TGCGCCAGCAGCTTGGGAGTGAGCCCTTCCTACAATGAGCAGTTCTTC.

The chain joins TRBV7-8 to TRBJ2-3; TRBD2 matches at 8 bases. Per germline, CDR1 SGHVS and CDR2 FQNEAQ. CDR3 length equals 13 residues. V lost 5 bases and J lost 6; bases outside the gene matches: 4. CDR3 nucleotides: TGTGCCAGCAGCCGGGGGGGCCCGGATACGCAGTATTTT. Amino acid sequence: CASSRGGPDTQYF.

This clonotype was seen repeatedly, ten times or more. The chain has TRBV7-9 and TRBJ2-7; 7 bases fit TRBD1. This CDR3 has 14 amino acids. V lost 5 bases and J lost 1; bases outside the gene matches: 5. Germline CDR1 and CDR2: SEHNR and FQNEAQ (reference sequence). DNA for the CDR3: TGTGCCAGCAGCACCGGGACAGAATCCTACGAGCAGTACTTC. This codes for CASSTGTESYEQYF. The full variable domain, with the rest looked up from reference TRBV7-9 and TRBJ2-7, is DTGVSQNPRHKITKRGQNVTFRCDPISEHNRLYWYRQTLGQGPEFLTYFQNEAQLEKSRLLSDRFSAERPKGSFSTLEIQRTEQGDSAMYLCASSTGTESYEQYFGPGTRLTVT.

In its sample, this clonotype was seen many times. This chain connects TRBV4-1 to TRBJ2-1; the D gene is possibly TRBD2 (5 bases). V was trimmed by 0 bases and J by 7 bases, leaving 13 bases between them. The CDR3 runs 15 residues. Germline V gene lookup returns CDR1 MGHRA and CDR2 YSYEKL. This chain's CDR3 is CASSQERGQPNEQFF. The CDR3 DNA follows: TGCGCCAGCAGCCAAGAGCGAGGGCAGCCTAATGAGCAGTTCTTC.

The CDR3 is CASSLRDISSYNEQFF. DNA for the CDR3: TGTGCCAGCAGTTTAAGGGACATAAGCTCCTACAATGAGCAGTTCTTC. The chain recombines TRBV27 with TRBJ2-1, with a tentative D call TRBD1 (6 bases). Germline V lookup: CDR1 MNHEY, CDR2 SMNVEV (reference sequence). The CDR3 has 16 residues. V lost 2 bases and J lost 0, with 11 bases in between.

The rearrangement uses TRBV25-1 and TRBJ1-1; D remains unclear. V was pared by 3 bases and J by 3 bases, with 11 bases between. CDR3 length equals 14 residues. Germline lookup yields CDR1 MGHDK and CDR2 SYGVNS. Here the CDR3 reads CASSDFRQDTEAFF. The CDR3 DNA follows: TGTGCCAGCAGTGACTTCAGGCAAGACACTGAAGCTTTCTTT.

This clonotype was counted ten times or more. This could be a read error, since a much larger clone is one nucleotide away. The gene calls are TRBV9 and TRBJ2-1; no clear D gene. The CDR3 sequence is 12 residues long. CDR1 is SGDLS, CDR2 YYNGEE, per germline. Trimming shortened V by 0 bases and J by 4 bases, and 2 bases separated the two germline ends. CDR3 sequence reads: CASSVGYNEQFF. The CDR3 region has the DNA TGTGCCAGCAGCGTAGGTTACAATGAGCAGTTCTTC.

The table lists this clonotype with a few counts. The chain employs TRBV7-6 and TRBJ2-2; no clear D gene. CDR1 and CDR2 (germline): SGHVS, FNYEAQ. V was trimmed by 5 bases and J by 5 bases, leaving 21 bases between them. The CDR3 covers 17 residues. CDR3 sequence: CASSPRALAPPTGELFF. In nucleotides, the CDR3 is TGTGCCAGCAGCCCGAGAGCCCTGGCGCCTCCTACCGGGGAGCTGTTTTTT.

In this sample, this clonotype turned up a few times. The chain carries TRBV6-5 and TRBJ1-1; 9 nucleotides align to TRBD1. V dropped 4 bases and J dropped 5; count of bases not matched to a gene: 11. Germline CDR1 is MNHEY and CDR2 is SVGAGI. CDR3 length: 16 amino acids. The CDR3 loop is CASSSETGGQWTEAFF. The CDR3 DNA sequence: TGTGCCAGCAGTTCCGAGACAGGGGGACAGTGGACTGAAGCTTTCTTT.

The chain couples TRBV4-2 to TRBJ2-7; D could derive from TRBD1 or TRBD2 (7 bases each). With 1 base removed from V and 2 bases from J, the gap between germline ends came to 15 bases. This CDR3 is built from 16 residues. From germline, CDR1 is LGHNA and CDR2 YNFKEQ. CDR3 residues: CASSQADREGAYEQYF. The CDR3, as DNA: TGTGCCAGCAGCCAAGCCGACAGGGAGGGGGCCTACGAGCAGTACTTC.

The CDR3 sequence: CASSLGAGDNEQFF. Here the CDR3 DNA reads TGTGCCAGCAGCTTAGGGGCCGGGGACAATGAGCAGTTCTTC. The chain uses TRBV7-2 and TRBJ2-1; TRBD2 might be the D (5 bases). The CDR3 runs to 14 residues. Germline V gene data show CDR1 as SGHTA and CDR2 as FQGNSA. V lost 1 base and J lost 5, with 9 bases in between.

This clonotype has at least ten counts. This chain connects TRBV12-3 or TRBV12-4 to TRBJ1-5, with TRBD1 as a possible D gene (5 bases). This CDR3 contains 14 residues. V was clipped by 3 bases and J by 10 bases, with 16 bases between them. The CDR3 is CASSLSPGVGPQHF. The CDR3 DNA reads TGTGCCAGCAGTTTGAGTCCGGGGGTTGGTCCCCAGCATTTT.

This clonotype was found a few times. V and J are TRBV5-1 and TRBJ1-1; 7 nucleotides match TRBD1. J lost 5 bases, V lost 3 bases, and 7 bases had no gene match. Germline values: CDR1 SGHRS, CDR2 YFSETQ. There are 14 residues in the CDR3. CDR3 region: CASSWGDSPTEAFF. CDR3 nucleotides: TGCGCCAGCAGCTGGGGGGACAGTCCGACTGAAGCTTTCTTT. The entire variable domain, with the rest obtained from reference TRBV5-1 and TRBJ1-1, is as follows: KAGVTQTPRYLIKTRGQQVTLSCSPISGHRSVSWYQQTPGQGLQFLFEYFSETQRNKGNFPGRFSGRQFSNSRSEMNVSTLELGDSALYLCASSWGDSPTEAFFGQGTRLTVV.